This T cell receptor (beta chain) was obtained from a study of CXCR3-negative and CXCR3-positive naive CD8 T cells. The study, taken as a whole, reports: Diversity ran similarly high across both naive subsets but far lower in memory CD8+ cells. Compared with CXCR3-negative naive cells, CXCR3-positive naive cells showed more hydrophobic TRB CDR3s.

The germline gives CDR1 MRHNA, CDR2 SNTAGT. CDR3 length: 14 residues. The sorter processed each CD8+ T cell subset in triplicate at 250,000 to 300,000 cells apiece. Naive CD8+ T cells were CD45RO-CCR7+CD27+CD95-. In preparing the TRB cDNA libraries, 5' RACE with UMI labels was used. Reanalyzing the 5' RACE reads, TCRdb keeps one entry per CDR3 protein, without DNA. The sample data list under 85,000 distinct CDR3 sequences. With respect to this clonotype: What it binds is not known.

The sequencing input was naive CXCR3+ CD8+ T cells from blood. Indicated subset: CD45RO-CCR7+CD27+CD95- naive CD8+ T cells expressing CXCR3 (TNR3+). The chain links TRBV6-4 to TRBJ2-3; the D call of TRBD1 rests on TCRdb alone, since no DNA is present to check it. The sequence came from a human donor in good health. Some clones in this sample may be carry-over from other donors' samples. The CDR3 spells CASSDSTEGNTQYF.